One TCR beta chain is described in this entry. This clone came up once. It has no known antigen specificity. The input lacks base qualities; no much larger clone sits a single base away. Relative to germline, V is 10 bases shorter and J is 0 bases shorter, with 13 bases between their ends. The germline V gene gives CDR1 as SNHLY and CDR2 as FYNNEI. From the cysteine up to the phenylalanine, the CDR3 has a length of 13 residues. The read is trimmed to its CDR3 DNA, 39 bases read in frame from base 1. Using the deep immunoSEQ assay, TCR CDR3 regions were amplified from genomic DNA by multiplex PCR. Genomic DNA extracted from each cell subset was distributed evenly over all wells of several immunoSEQ 96-well plates, and each plate served as one replicate. For sorted subsets, each replicate PCR was loaded with 200 ng genomic DNA, equivalent to about 30,000 T cell genomes. Purified libraries were quantified with a Qubit 3.0 fluorometer, sized on a Bioanalyzer 2100, and re-quantified with the KAPA Library Quantification kit. A separate single-read 150-cycle Illumina NextSeq 550 flow cell was used to sequence each immunoSEQ 96-well plate. The paper's processing steps were these. Because the immunoSEQ output included only junctional sequences and no quality scores, the filtering could not be the same as the filtering used for full-length reads. Sequences were annotated with PyIR, a Python wrapper for IgBLAST v1.9, and V/J genes and CDR3 were assigned using IMGT germline references. Reads with weak V/J assignments (E-value above 1e-6), missing CDR3, stop codons, out-of-frame junctions, or ambiguous translated residues were removed. V3J clonotypes were defined by identical inferred V gene, J gene, and CDR3 amino acid sequence. To compute the percentage overlap between repertoires, the number of shared unique clonotypes was divided by the size of the smaller repertoire. Three approaches were used to assess repertoire richness: RTK rarefaction, the Chao1 estimator, and Recon v2.1 estimates of unobserved clonotypes. Generation probabilities for all TCRbeta clonotypes obtained by the gDNA method from a handful of donors were computed using OLGA. TCRdb limited this immuneACCESS table to in-frame rearrangements with V and J called. A share of clones is missing; checked studies link under half to unresolved V genes, and the rest is unexplained. From that table come the V and J calls and clone size; the DNA was used to work out D and trimming. Within this sample are 980,000 or so clones, with 76% of them counted one time only. The top ten hold approximately 1.5% of the sample.

This entry is derived from a study of shared clonotypes between healthy human individuals (dated by TCRdb to the early 2020s). Study-level background: A few men and two women, aged 18 to 49 years, made up the cohort. To estimate repertoire size and how much clonotype sharing occurs between individuals, the study deeply sequenced the blood TCR repertoires of roughly 5 healthy adults. Each donor's leukapheresis produced roughly between roughly 0.94 and 9.5 billion PBMCs. For each donor, CD4 naive and CD4 memory were each run on three plates, CD8 naive on two plates, and CD8 memory on one plate. To increase sequencing depth and limit assay-specific biases, different laboratories used diverse techniques to prepare libraries and sequence TCR repertoires.

Donors were healthy HIV-negative adults with no recently reported acute infections or vaccinations. Every donor was a Caucasian adult residing in Nashville, Tennessee, USA. Magnetic negative selection was used to enrich CD4+ T cells, after which naive cells were positively selected on CD45RA and the negative fraction became the memory subset. Blood was obtained by leukapheresis, after which PBMCs were separated by Ficoll-Histopaque density gradient centrifugation and cryopreserved in liquid nitrogen vapor phase. Analytical flow cytometry was used to check the purity and quantity of each magnetically sorted T cell population. From each sorted fraction, genomic DNA was isolated and quantified by UV absorbance on a Nanodrop 2000c. Beyond this particular receptor, the publication reports: Higher generation probabilities were observed for clonotypes shared by all four sorted-subset donors than for non-shared clonotypes. Because the study included only a small number of donors, the genetic and exposure-history diversity represented was limited. Pairwise subsampling led to the expectation that sequencing depth would affect the degree of clonotype sharing among donors. Naive subsets generally had larger estimated clonotype richness than memory subsets did. Sampling was restricted to blood, and TCR repertoires in tissue are likely to differ from TCR repertoires in blood. When four donors were compared, the shared fraction of clonotypes was around 5.1% for naive CD4, around 3.5% for naive CD8, more than 2% for memory CD4, and 0.35% to 0.4% for memory CD8. Incomplete sequencing was indicated by rarefaction of sorted-subset datasets, despite the large sequencing depth.

The chain uses TRBV2 and TRBJ2-7; the D gene could be either TRBD1 or TRBD2, each agreeing at 7 bases. The TCR originated in a man younger than 35 in good health. The sample comprised memory CD4+ T cells sorted from blood. The cell subset or site label here, explained by the study, means: CD45RA-negative fraction. The CDR3 region: CANGEGASYEQYF. The DNA sequence reads TGTGCCAATGGGGAGGGGGCCTCCTACGAGCAGTACTTC.